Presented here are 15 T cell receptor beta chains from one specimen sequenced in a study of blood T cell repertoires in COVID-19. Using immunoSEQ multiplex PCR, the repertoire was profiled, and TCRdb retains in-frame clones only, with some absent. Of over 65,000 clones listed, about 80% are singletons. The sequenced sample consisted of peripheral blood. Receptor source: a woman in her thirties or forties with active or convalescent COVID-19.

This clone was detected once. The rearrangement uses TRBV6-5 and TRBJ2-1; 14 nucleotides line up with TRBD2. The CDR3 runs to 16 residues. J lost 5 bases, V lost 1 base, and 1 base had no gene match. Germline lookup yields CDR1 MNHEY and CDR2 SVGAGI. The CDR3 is CASSYWGLAGDNEQFF. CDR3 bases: TGTGCCAGCAGTTACTGGGGACTAGCGGGAGACAATGAGCAGTTCTTC.

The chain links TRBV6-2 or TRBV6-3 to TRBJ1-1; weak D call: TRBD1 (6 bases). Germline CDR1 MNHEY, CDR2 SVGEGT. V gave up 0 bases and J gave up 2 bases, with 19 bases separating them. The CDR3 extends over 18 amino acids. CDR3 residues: CASSYSTLGGARNTEAFF. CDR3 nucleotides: TGTGCCAGCAGTTACTCAACCCTGGGGGGGGCGCGCAACACTGAAGCTTTCTTT.

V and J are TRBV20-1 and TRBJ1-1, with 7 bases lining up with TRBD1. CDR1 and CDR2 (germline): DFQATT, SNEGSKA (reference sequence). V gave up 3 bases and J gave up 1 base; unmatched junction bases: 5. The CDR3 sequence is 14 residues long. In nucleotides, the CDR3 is TGCAGTGCTAGTACGACAGGGTGGAACACTGAAGCTTTCTTT. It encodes CSASTTGWNTEAFF.

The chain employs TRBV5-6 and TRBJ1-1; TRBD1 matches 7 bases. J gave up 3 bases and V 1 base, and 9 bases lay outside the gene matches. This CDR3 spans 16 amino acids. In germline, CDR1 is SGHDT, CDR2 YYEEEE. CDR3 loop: CASSLRGRYLDTEAFF. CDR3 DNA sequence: TGTGCCAGCAGCTTGAGGGGGCGTTATTTGGACACTGAAGCTTTCTTT. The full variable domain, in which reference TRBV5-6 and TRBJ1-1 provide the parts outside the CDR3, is DAGVTQSPTHLIKTRGQQVTLRCSPKSGHDTVSWYQQALGQGPQFIFQYYEEEERQRGNFPDRFSGHQFPNYSSELNVNALLLGDSALYLCASSLRGRYLDTEAFFGQGTRLTVV.

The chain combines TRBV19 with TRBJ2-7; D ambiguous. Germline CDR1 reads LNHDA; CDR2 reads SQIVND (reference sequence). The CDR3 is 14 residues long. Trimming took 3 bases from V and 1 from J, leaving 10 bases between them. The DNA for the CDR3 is TGTGCCAGTAGTATGACATACCCTTCCTACGAGCAGTACTTC. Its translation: CASSMTYPSYEQYF.

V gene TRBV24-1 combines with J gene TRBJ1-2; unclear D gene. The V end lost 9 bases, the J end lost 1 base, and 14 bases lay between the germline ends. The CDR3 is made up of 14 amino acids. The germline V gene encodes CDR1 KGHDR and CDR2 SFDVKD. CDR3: CATSGAGFNYGYTF. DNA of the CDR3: TGTGCCACCTCGGGTGCGGGATTTAACTATGGCTACACCTTC.

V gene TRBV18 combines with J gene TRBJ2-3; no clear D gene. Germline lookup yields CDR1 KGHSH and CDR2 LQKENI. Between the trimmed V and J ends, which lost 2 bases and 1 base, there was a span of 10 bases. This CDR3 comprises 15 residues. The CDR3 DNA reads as TGTGCCAGCTCACCAGGCGGCGTTGGCACAGATACGCAGTATTTT. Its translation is CASSPGGVGTDTQYF.

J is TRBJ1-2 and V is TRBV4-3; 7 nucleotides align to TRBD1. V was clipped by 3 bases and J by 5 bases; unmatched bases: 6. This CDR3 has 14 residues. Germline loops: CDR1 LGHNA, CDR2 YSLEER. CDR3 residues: CASSQNRGIYGYTF. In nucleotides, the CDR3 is TGCGCCAGCAGCCAGAACAGGGGTATATATGGCTACACCTTC.

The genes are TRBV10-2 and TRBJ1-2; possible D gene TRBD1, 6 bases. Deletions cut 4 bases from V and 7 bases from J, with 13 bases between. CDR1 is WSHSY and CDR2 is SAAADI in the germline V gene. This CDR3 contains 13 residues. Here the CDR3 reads CASSAYREGGYTF. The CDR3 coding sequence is TGCGCCAGCAGTGCTTACAGGGAGGGTGGCTACACCTTC.

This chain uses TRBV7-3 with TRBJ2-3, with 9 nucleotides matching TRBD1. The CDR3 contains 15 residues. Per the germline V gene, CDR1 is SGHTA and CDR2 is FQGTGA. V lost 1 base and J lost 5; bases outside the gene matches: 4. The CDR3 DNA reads TGTGCCAGCAGCTTAAGGGGACAGGGTGAAGATACGCAGTATTTT. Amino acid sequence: CASSLRGQGEDTQYF.

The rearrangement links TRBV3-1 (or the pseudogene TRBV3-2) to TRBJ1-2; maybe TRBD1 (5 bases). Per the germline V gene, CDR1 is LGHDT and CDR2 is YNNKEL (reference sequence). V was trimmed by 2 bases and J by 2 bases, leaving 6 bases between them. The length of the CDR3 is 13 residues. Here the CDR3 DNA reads TGTGCCAGCAGCCAACGGGGGAACTATGGCTACACCTTC. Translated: CASSQRGNYGYTF.

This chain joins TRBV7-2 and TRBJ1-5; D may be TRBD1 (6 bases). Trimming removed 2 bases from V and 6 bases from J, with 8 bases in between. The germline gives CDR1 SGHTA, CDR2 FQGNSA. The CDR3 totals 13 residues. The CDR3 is CASSLRGSQPQHF. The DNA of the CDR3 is TGTGCCAGCAGCTTAAGGGGGAGTCAGCCCCAGCATTTT.

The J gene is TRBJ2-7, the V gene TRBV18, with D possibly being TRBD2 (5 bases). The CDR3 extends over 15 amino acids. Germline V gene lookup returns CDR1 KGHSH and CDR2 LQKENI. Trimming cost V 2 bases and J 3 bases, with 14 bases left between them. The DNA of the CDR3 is TGTGCCAGCTCACCAGGAGCTAGCTCGCACTACGAGCAGTACTTC. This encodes CASSPGASSHYEQYF.

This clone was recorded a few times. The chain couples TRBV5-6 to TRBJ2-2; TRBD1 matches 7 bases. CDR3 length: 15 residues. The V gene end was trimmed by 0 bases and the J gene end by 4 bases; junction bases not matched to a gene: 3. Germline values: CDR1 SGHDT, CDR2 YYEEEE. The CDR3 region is CASSLGRQGTGELFF. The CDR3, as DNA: TGTGCCAGCAGCTTGGGGAGACAGGGCACCGGGGAGCTGTTTTTT. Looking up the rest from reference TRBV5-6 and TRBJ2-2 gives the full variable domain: DAGVTQSPTHLIKTRGQQVTLRCSPKSGHDTVSWYQQALGQGPQFIFQYYEEEERQRGNFPDRFSGHQFPNYSSELNVNALLLGDSALYLCASSLGRQGTGELFFGEGSRLTVL.

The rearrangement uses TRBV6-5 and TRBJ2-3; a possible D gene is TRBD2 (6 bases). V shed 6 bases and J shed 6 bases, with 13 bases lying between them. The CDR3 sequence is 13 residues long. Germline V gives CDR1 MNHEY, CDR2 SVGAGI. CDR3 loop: CASRDYPSDTQYF. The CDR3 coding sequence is TGTGCCAGCAGGGACTACCCCTCGGATACGCAGTATTTT.